This T cell receptor beta chain was recovered during a study of T cell repertoires in cytomegalovirus infection. Study-level findings and limits: Identification of carriers of CMV plus the relevant HLA was performed using cumulative public TCR beta family frequency. HLA-C-restricted, CMV-specific TCR beta clonotypes were dominant ex vivo.

Germline loops: CDR1 SGHTA, CDR2 FQGNSA. CDR3 length equals 15 residues. V lost 5 bases and J 4 bases, leaving 17 bases between the germline ends. The table lists this clonotype with a few counts. No antigen is known for it. MiXCR was run by TCRdb on the reads, yielding one entry per CDR3 protein. This table holds some 560,000 distinct CDR3 sequences, around 40% found once. The TCR sequence derives from a human donor in good health (CMV status not recorded). Some clones in this sample may be carry-over from other donors' samples. Sample: cultured PBMCs, taken from culture after CMV antigen stimulation. The chain employs TRBV7-2 and TRBJ1-2; D is perhaps TRBD1 (5 bases). DNA for the CDR3: TGTGCCAGCAGCCCGAGACCCGACAGACTCTATGGCTACACCTTC. As protein: CASSPRPDRLYGYTF.